The rows below give T cell receptor beta chains drawn from one sample of a study of blood T cell repertoires in COVID-19. Using immunoSEQ multiplex PCR, the repertoire was profiled, and TCRdb retains in-frame clones only, with some absent. The sample carries under 200,000 clones, roughly 82% recorded once. What was sequenced was peripheral blood. These receptors all come from a woman aged 60 to 75 with COVID-19, enrolled during active disease. Both conserved end residues are part of each CDR3. D genes are given only for firm matches. Size values are once, few and many counts, or a class for expanded clones, and some rows have none.

>TRBJ2-3|NA|NA|TRBV29-1
CSVGGETSTDTQYF
TGCAGCGTTGGCGGGGAAACTAGCACAGATACGCAGTATTTT
>TRBJ2-1|NA|TRBD2|TRBV5-4
CASSVSGGTVNEQFF
TGTGCCAGCAGCGTTAGCGGGGGAACCGTCAATGAGCAGTTCTTC
>TRBJ1-6|many|TRBD1|TRBV2
CASSERTGDNSPLHF
TGTGCCAGCAGTGAGAGGACAGGGGACAATTCACCCCTCCACTTT
>TRBJ1-6|NA|TRBD1|TRBV11-3
CASSSPSGTGDRAGNSPLHF
TGTGCCAGCAGCTCCCCTTCCGGGACAGGGGATAGGGCGGGGAATTCACCCCTCCACTTT
>TRBJ2-2|NA|NA|TRBV7-6
CASSPSPNPNTGELFF
TGTGCCAGCAGTCCTAGCCCAAACCCCAACACCGGGGAGCTGTTTTTT
>TRBJ2-1|NA|TRBD2|TRBV7-3
CASNPTGTSGRYNEQFF
TGTGCCAGCAACCCTACCGGGACTAGCGGGCGTTACAATGAGCAGTTCTTC
>TRBJ2-7|NA|NA|TRBV27
CASRLVGVGYSGEQYF
TGTGCCAGCAGACTCGTGGGAGTAGGCTATTCTGGCGAGCAGTACTTC
>TRBJ2-5|once|TRBD2|TRBV28
CASSTRSGRTQETQYF
TGTGCCAGCAGTACCCGTAGCGGGAGGACTCAAGAGACCCAGTACTTC
>TRBJ1-3|NA|NA|TRBV28
CASSRSSGNTIYF
TGTGCCAGCAGTAGGAGTTCTGGAAACACCATATATTTT
>TRBJ2-4|NA|TRBD2|TRBV28
CASSSLAGVTFLAKNIQYF
TGTGCCAGCAGTTCACTAGCGGGAGTGACATTTCTAGCCAAAAACATTCAGTACTTC
>TRBJ2-3|NA|NA|TRBV6-6
CASSYAGTNTDTQYF
TGTGCCAGCAGTTACGCCGGGACAAACACAGATACGCAGTATTTT
>TRBJ1-1|NA|NA|TRBV4-1
CASSQEAAAEAFF
TGCGCCAGCAGCCAAGAGGCGGCAGCTGAAGCTTTCTTT
>TRBJ2-7|NA|TRBD1|TRBV7-2
CASSLGGQGVSRSSYEQYF
TGTGCCAGCAGCTTAGGGGGACAGGGGGTTTCAAGGAGCTCCTACGAGCAGTACTTC
>TRBJ1-1|NA|TRBD1|TRBV5-1
CASSLGQGAFRTEAFF
TGCGCCAGCAGTTTAGGACAGGGGGCATTTAGAACTGAAGCTTTCTTT
>TRBJ2-3|NA|TRBD2|TRBV7-9
CASVSGISSTDTQYF
TGTGCCAGCGTTAGCGGGATAAGTAGCACAGATACGCAGTATTTT
>TRBJ2-5|NA|TRBD2|TRBV11-3
CASSLGGASGQETQYF
TGTGCCAGCAGCTTAGGAGGGGCTAGCGGCCAAGAGACCCAGTACTTC
>TRBJ2-1|once|TRBD2|TRBV7-2
CASSLVSLAGVGEQFF
TGTGCCAGCAGCTTAGTAAGTCTAGCGGGAGTTGGTGAGCAGTTCTTC
>TRBJ2-3|NA|NA|TRBV11-3
CASSLGGGSSTDTQYF
TGTGCCAGCAGCTTAGGAGGAGGAAGTAGCACAGATACGCAGTATTTT
>TRBJ1-1|once|NA|TRBV7-2
CASSLIRAREGTEAFF
TGTGCCAGCAGCCTTATAAGAGCCAGGGAGGGCACTGAAGCTTTCTTT
>TRBJ2-1|NA|NA|TRBV5-5
CASSLDTSSSYNEQFF
TGTGCCAGCAGCTTGGACACCTCCTCCTCCTACAATGAGCAGTTCTTC
>TRBJ2-7|NA|TRBD2|TRBV7-6
CASSLRLAGINEQYF
TGTGCCAGCAGCTTACGACTAGCGGGTATAAACGAGCAGTACTTC
>TRBJ1-1|NA|TRBD1|TRBV5-1
CASSLALGPGGDTEAFF
TGCGCCAGCAGCTTGGCCTTAGGGCCAGGGGGAGACACTGAAGCTTTCTTT
>TRBJ2-3|few|TRBD2|TRBV7-2
CASSARTSGISTDTQYF
TGTGCCAGCAGCGCCCGGACTAGCGGGATAAGCACAGATACGCAGTATTTT
>TRBJ2-1|NA|TRBD2|TRBV5-4
CASSFPTSGIDPNEQFF
TGTGCCAGCAGCTTTCCGACTAGCGGGATAGATCCCAATGAGCAGTTCTTC
>TRBJ2-5|NA|NA|TRBV7-2
CASSKAGVLESGETQYF
TGTGCCAGCAGCAAAGCGGGCGTTTTAGAGAGTGGAGAGACCCAGTACTTC
>TRBJ2-1|NA|TRBD2|TRBV7-2
CASSLSASGRLWEQFF
TGTGCCAGCAGCTTATCAGCGAGCGGGAGATTGTGGGAGCAGTTCTTC
>TRBJ1-6|NA|NA|TRBV6-6
CASSKGSAHNSPLHF
TGTGCCAGCAGCAAGGGGTCAGCACATAATTCACCCCTCCACTTT
>TRBJ1-5|NA|NA|TRBV18
CASSHGKENQPQHF
TGTGCCAGCTCGCACGGGAAGGAGAATCAGCCCCAGCATTTT
>TRBJ2-1|NA|TRBD2|TRBV7-2
CASSFGLAGGVNEQFF
TGTGCCAGCAGCTTCGGACTAGCGGGAGGGGTCAATGAGCAGTTCTTC
>TRBJ2-1|NA|TRBD1|TRBV10-1
CAGPLRTGQGRIIYNEQFF
TGCGCCGGACCCCTACGGACCGGACAGGGTCGTATTATCTACAATGAGCAGTTCTTC
>TRBJ2-7|NA|TRBD1|TRBV30
CAWKLDRANYEQYF
TGTGCCTGGAAGTTGGACAGGGCTAACTACGAGCAGTACTTC
>TRBJ2-1|once|TRBD1|TRBV13
CASSSLTGTSYNEQFF
TGTGCCAGCAGCTCCTTGACAGGGACCTCCTACAATGAGCAGTTCTTC
>TRBJ1-1|once|TRBD1|TRBV7-2
CASSSGDRRNTEAFF
TGTGCCAGCAGTTCTGGGGACAGGAGGAACACTGAAGCTTTCTTT
>TRBJ1-1|NA|NA|TRBV11-1
CASSLLGARDTEAFF
TGTGCCAGCAGCTTATTAGGGGCTCGGGACACTGAAGCTTTCTTT
>TRBJ2-7|NA|TRBD1|TRBV28
CASSQTGVREQYF
TGTGCCAGCAGCCAGACAGGGGTCCGCGAGCAGTACTTC
>TRBJ2-7|few|NA|TRBV21-1
CAINSVTGGPWEQYF
TGTGCCATAAACAGTGTGACAGGGGGCCCTTGGGAGCAGTACTTC
>TRBJ1-2|NA|TRBD1|TRBV7-2
CASSPQSTGVPYGYTF
TGTGCCAGCAGCCCGCAATCTACAGGGGTTCCGTATGGCTACACCTTC
>TRBJ1-2|NA|TRBD1|TRBV27
CASSLDPDRGLGYGYTF
TGTGCCAGCAGTCTAGACCCCGACAGGGGGCTTGGCTATGGCTACACCTTC